The 28 T cell receptor beta chains reported below all come from one sample, sequenced in a study of regulatory T cells in long-lasting Graves disease. Time point here: persistent/refractory GD, antithyroid drugs over 5 years with positive TRAb. The TCR library was made from RNA that had been extracted from PBMCs in TRIzol. Building of the TCR beta libraries involved iRepertoire HTBI primers and Arm-PCR of CDR3 regions. One entry per CDR3 protein, called by TCRdb with MiXCR from the multiplex PCR reads. Of some 430,000 distinct CDR3 sequences listed, around a fifth are singletons. The sequences come from peripheral blood mononuclear cells (PBMCs), collected when the disease was refractory, from a patient treated with antithyroid drugs. These receptors were obtained from a female donor with Graves disease.

Details on this clonotype: The junction does not match germline at one end; this may be a read error. The gene calls are TRBV7-3 and TRBJ2-5, with 9 bases matching TRBD1. CDR1 SGHTA and CDR2 FQGTGA come from the germline V gene. This CDR3 has 15 residues. DNA of the CDR3: TGTGCCGGCAGCGCTACAGGGGGCGCAGGGGAGACCCAGTACTTC. Residues: CAGSATGGAGETQYF.

V and J are TRBV11-1 and TRBJ2-7, with D possibly matching TRBD1 (6 bases). V was cut by 5 bases and J by 5 bases, with 13 bases left in between. The germline gives CDR1 SGHAT, CDR2 FQDESV (reference sequence). The CDR3 loop spans 13 amino acids. As DNA, the CDR3 is TGTGCCAGCAGCCTGAACAGGGCCGACGAGCAGTACTTC. Encoded protein: CASSLNRADEQYF.

At least ten counts were recorded for this clonotype. This chain links TRBV28 with TRBJ2-7; 9 bases fit TRBD1. V lost 1 base to trimming and J lost 5 bases; unmatched junction nucleotides: 9. Germline CDR1 and CDR2: MDHEN and SYDVKM. The CDR3 length is 16 residues. The CDR3 reads CASSLYTGGLRDEQYF. CDR3 bases: TGTGCCAGCAGTTTATATACAGGGGGCTTGAGGGACGAGCAGTACTTC. The full variable domain, completed using reference TRBV28 and TRBJ2-7, is DVKVTQSSRYLVKRTGEKVFLECVQDMDHENMFWYRQDPGLGLRLIYFSYDVKMKEKGDIPEGYSVSREKKERFSLILESASTNQTSMYLCASSLYTGGLRDEQYFGPGTRLTVT.

The gene calls are TRBV10-3 and TRBJ1-1; possibly TRBD1 for D (5 bases). The length of the CDR3 is 12 residues. From germline, CDR1 is ENHRY and CDR2 SYGVKD. Trimming pared 3 bases from V and 5 bases from J, leaving 7 bases between. The CDR3 loop reads CAISDGGTEAFF. The CDR3 bases are TGTGCCATCAGTGATGGGGGGACTGAAGCTTTCTTT.

The V and J genes are TRBV12-5 and TRBJ2-2; D gene unclear. Trimming stripped 6 bases from V and 8 bases from J, with 13 bases between. Looked up from germline, CDR1 is LGHNT and CDR2 is FRNRAP. The CDR3 runs to 13 residues. For the CDR3, the DNA is TGTGCTAGTGGCCCAGTCAGTGGAGGGGAGCTGTTTTTT. Its translation is CASGPVSGGELFF.

Points on this clonotype: A clone one base away is much larger, so this may be a read error. The chain is built from TRBV6-1 and TRBJ1-1; no definite D call. CDR1 and CDR2 (germline): MNHNS, SASEGT. V was trimmed by 6 bases and J by 2 bases, leaving 16 bases between them. This CDR3 has 15 residues. The CDR3 nucleotides read TGTGCCAGCAGGACCGGGTCACACCTTAACACTGAAGCTTTCTTT. This sequence encodes CASRTGSHLNTEAFF.

In this sample, this clonotype turned up a few times. The gene calls are TRBV6-2 or TRBV6-3 and TRBJ1-6, with D unclear. The CDR3 contains 18 residues. CDR1 is MNHEY and CDR2 is SVGEGT in the germline V gene. V was clipped by 0 bases and J by 1 base, with 13 bases between them. This chain's CDR3 is CASSYSGGIGSYNSPLHF. The CDR3 bases are TGTGCCAGCAGTTACTCGGGAGGGATCGGATCCTATAATTCACCCCTCCACTTT.

This clonotype was seen a handful of times. The chain couples TRBV19 to TRBJ1-1; D call uncertain. Germline-derived CDR1 and CDR2 are LNHDA and SQIVND (reference sequence). V lost 6 bases and J lost 3, with 23 bases in between. The CDR3 runs to 17 residues. The CDR3 coding sequence is TGTGCCAGTAGCCAAATCCGGGCCCTCCCACGGGACACTGAAGCTTTCTTT. It is translated as CASSQIRALPRDTEAFF.

This clonotype was recorded at least ten times. Here the CDR3 reads CASSLRASPDGYTF. The CDR3 DNA reads TGTGCCAGCAGCTTAAGGGCGTCTCCGGACGGCTACACCTTC. V usage is TRBV7-3 and J usage is TRBJ1-2; unclear D gene. The CDR3 totals 14 residues. CDR1 and CDR2 (germline): SGHTA, FQGTGA. The ends were cut back, 1 base at V and 8 bases at J, with 14 bases in the middle.

Of note for this clonotype: A read error likely explains this, since a far larger clone differs by one base. The chain employs TRBV28 and TRBJ2-5; D is undetermined. This CDR3 region has 15 residues. The germline V and J ends were trimmed by 4 bases and 3 bases, with 15 bases remaining between them. Germline V gene data show CDR1 as MDHEN and CDR2 as SYDVKM. In DNA, the CDR3 is TGTGCCAGCAGTTCCGGTTCGGGCGGAGAAGAGACCCAGTACTTC. Its protein product is CASSSGSGGEETQYF.

Ten or more counts support this clonotype. V usage is TRBV7-2 and J usage is TRBJ1-1, with D perhaps TRBD1 (6 bases). CDR1 SGHTA and CDR2 FQGNSA come from the germline V gene. The CDR3 length is 17 residues. Trimming took 2 bases from V and 3 from J, leaving 19 bases between them. The CDR3 loop reads CASSLRPRRGRDTEAFF. In DNA, the CDR3 is TGTGCCAGCAGCTTACGACCTCGTCGGGGGCGGGACACTGAAGCTTTCTTT.

This clonotype was seen a handful of times. V usage is TRBV7-2 and J usage is TRBJ1-3, with a tentative D call TRBD1 (6 bases). The germline gives CDR1 SGHTA, CDR2 FQGNSA. The CDR3 runs to 14 residues. V shed 5 bases and J shed 4 bases, with 12 bases lying between them. CDR3 residues: CASSLGTSGNTIYF. Written as DNA, the CDR3 is TGTGCCAGCAGCCTCGGGACATCCGGAAACACCATATATTTT.

J is TRBJ1-1 and V is TRBV5-1; unclear D gene. CDR1 is SGHRS, CDR2 YFSETQ, per germline. The CDR3 runs to 15 residues. Trimming stripped 0 bases from V and 3 bases from J, with 12 bases between. The CDR3 here is CASSLAPGTDTEAFF. The DNA of the CDR3 is TGCGCCAGCAGCTTGGCCCCGGGAACAGACACTGAAGCTTTCTTT. Variable domain in full (rest from reference TRBV5-1 and TRBJ1-1): KAGVTQTPRYLIKTRGQQVTLSCSPISGHRSVSWYQQTPGQGLQFLFEYFSETQRNKGNFPGRFSGRQFSNSRSEMNVSTLELGDSALYLCASSLAPGTDTEAFFGQGTRLTVV.

This clonotype was picked up many times. This chain links TRBV10-3 with TRBJ1-1; D unclear. The germline CDR1 and CDR2 sequences are ENHRY and SYGVKD. Trimming removed 4 bases from V and 6 bases from J, with 9 bases in between. CDR3 size: 12 residues. The CDR3 protein is CAISAEGPEAFF. For the CDR3, the DNA is TGTGCCATCAGTGCAGAGGGTCCTGAAGCTTTCTTT.

This clonotype was seen at least ten times. The chain has TRBV12-3 or TRBV12-4 and TRBJ2-7; 8 bases align to TRBD1. The CDR3 has 15 amino acids. V lost 5 bases, J lost 3 bases, and 9 bases stayed unmatched. The CDR3 bases are TGTGCCAGCAGTCCAAGGACAGGGCCCATCTACGAGCAGTACTTC. It translates to CASSPRTGPIYEQYF.

The chain carries TRBV5-1 and TRBJ1-6; no reliable D call. CDR1 is SGHRS and CDR2 is YFSETQ in the germline V gene. CDR3 length equals 14 residues. The V and J ends lost 0 bases and 7 bases respectively, with 8 bases between them. The CDR3: CASSLGESNSPLHF. CDR3 DNA sequence: TGCGCCAGCAGCTTGGGGGAATCCAATTCACCCCTCCACTTT.

This chain links TRBV7-9 with TRBJ1-1; possible D gene TRBD1, 5 bases. CDR3 length: 17 residues. V lost 8 bases to trimming and J lost 3 bases, with 25 bases between them. Germline V gene lookup returns CDR1 SEHNR and CDR2 FQNEAQ (reference sequence). This CDR3 is CASRTRGGGGADTEAFF. The CDR3 nucleotides read TGTGCCAGCCGTACCCGCGGGGGAGGCGGCGCGGACACTGAAGCTTTCTTT.

This chain uses TRBV4-1 with TRBJ2-7; D gene uncertain. Germline CDR1 reads MGHRA; CDR2 reads YSYEKL. This CDR3 spans 15 amino acids. Trimming left V 1 base short and J 2 bases short, with 12 bases between. CDR3 bases: TGCGCCAGCAGCCAAGTCGCCGGGCAGACCTACGAGCAGTACTTC. It is translated as CASSQVAGQTYEQYF.

In its sample, this clonotype was seen a few times. The rearrangement uses TRBV19 and TRBJ1-5, with D unresolved. CDR3 length: 15 residues. Deletions cut 1 base from V and 2 bases from J, with 9 bases between. CDR1 is LNHDA and CDR2 is SQIVND in the germline V gene (reference sequence). The CDR3 DNA reads as TGTGCCAGTAGTATAGCTAGGCAGGGCAATCAGCCCCAGCATTTT. Protein product: CASSIARQGNQPQHF. Filled out from reference TRBV19 and TRBJ1-5, the complete variable domain reads DGGITQSPKYLFRKEGQNVTLSCEQNLNHDAMYWYRQDPGQGLRLIYYSQIVNDFQKGDIAEGYSVSREKKESFPLTVTSAQKNPTAFYLCASSIARQGNQPQHFGDGTRLSIL.

This clonotype showed up many times. This CDR3 reads CASSLFFVRTGAKNIQYF. The CDR3 nucleotides read TGTGCCAGCAGCTTATTTTTTGTGCGGACGGGGGCCAAAAACATTCAGTACTTC. The rearrangement joins TRBV7-8 to TRBJ2-4; TRBD2 might be the D (5 bases). This CDR3 contains 18 residues. CDR1 and CDR2 (germline): SGHVS, FQNEAQ. The V end lost 2 bases, the J end lost 1 base, and 18 bases lay between the germline ends.

The sample holds a few counts of this clonotype. This chain connects TRBV7-3 to TRBJ1-1; 7 positions match TRBD1. There are 15 residues in the CDR3. Germline loops: CDR1 SGHTA, CDR2 FQGTGA. With V trimmed by 5 bases and J by 1 base, 7 bases remained unmatched. The CDR3 here is CASSVTGVGNTEAFF. The CDR3 bases are TGTGCCAGCAGCGTCACAGGGGTCGGGAACACTGAAGCTTTCTTT.

A few counts support this clonotype. The V gene is TRBV6-2 or TRBV6-3, the J gene TRBJ1-3, with D unresolved. This CDR3 has 12 amino acids. CDR1 MNHEY and CDR2 SVGEGT come from the germline V gene. V lost 4 bases and J 2 bases, leaving 3 bases between the germline ends. CDR3 amino acids: CASSSTGNTIYF. The DNA for the CDR3 is TGTGCCAGCAGTTCAACTGGAAACACCATATATTTT.

This chain joins TRBV29-1 and TRBJ1-3; D is ambiguous. Germline CDR1 and CDR2: SQVTM and ANQGSEA. With 2 bases removed from V and 2 bases from J, the gap between germline ends came to 7 bases. The CDR3 runs 13 residues. The CDR3 spells CSVELHAGNTIYF. The CDR3 nucleotides read TGCAGCGTTGAACTCCATGCTGGAAACACCATATATTTT.

This clonotype was counted a few times. This chain links TRBV7-8 with TRBJ1-4; 7 bases are a match to TRBD1. Germline V CDR1 and CDR2: SGHVS, FQNEAQ. The CDR3 has 14 residues. With V trimmed by 5 bases and J by 5 bases, 5 bases remained unmatched. The CDR3 nucleotides are TGTGCCAGCAGCCCGGACAGGCTAAATGAAAAACTGTTTTTT. This sequence encodes CASSPDRLNEKLFF.

The V gene is TRBV6-1, the J gene TRBJ2-7; 14 bases align to TRBD2. The CDR3 extends over 16 amino acids. The ends lost 6 bases at V and 4 bases at J; junction bases unmatched: 8. Germline lookup yields CDR1 MNHNS and CDR2 SASEGT. The CDR3 loop reads CASRPGTSGSSYEQYF. CDR3 DNA sequence: TGTGCCAGCAGACCCGGGACTAGCGGGAGTTCATACGAGCAGTACTTC.

The genes are TRBV5-6 and TRBJ1-2, with a weak D call TRBD1 (5 bases). Germline lookup yields CDR1 SGHDT and CDR2 YYEEEE. The CDR3 length is 13 residues. Trimming shortened V by 1 base and J by 6 bases, and 10 bases separated the two germline ends. CDR3 loop: CASSLWGGHGYTF. The CDR3 bases are TGTGCCAGCAGCTTGTGGGGGGGACATGGCTACACCTTC. Drawing the rest from reference TRBV5-6 and TRBJ1-2, the complete variable domain is DAGVTQSPTHLIKTRGQQVTLRCSPKSGHDTVSWYQQALGQGPQFIFQYYEEEERQRGNFPDRFSGHQFPNYSSELNVNALLLGDSALYLCASSLWGGHGYTFGSGTRLTVV.

The CDR3 sequence: CASHGGNTIYF. The CDR3 DNA sequence: TGTGCCAGCCATGGGGGGAACACCATATATTTT. V gene TRBV28 combines with J gene TRBJ1-3, with a weak D call TRBD1 (5 bases). Germline assignment: CDR1 MDHEN and CDR2 SYDVKM. The CDR3 has 11 amino acids. Trimming pared 8 bases from V and 7 bases from J, leaving 9 bases between.

The chain has TRBV3-1 and TRBJ2-7; tentatively, D is TRBD2 (5 bases). The CDR3 loop spans 12 amino acids. Trimming took off 1 base at V and 6 bases at J, with 7 bases between the two ends. Germline CDR1 is LGHDT and CDR2 is YNNKEL (reference sequence). The CDR3 sequence is CASSQAGSEQYF. The CDR3 coding sequence is TGTGCCAGCAGCCAAGCGGGATCCGAGCAGTACTTC.